The rows below give T cell receptor beta chains drawn from one sample of a study of Ad26.COV2.S vaccination and SARS-CoV-2 variants. Method: immunoSEQ multiplex PCR; TCRdb's copy keeps in-frame clones and lacks some. Of 350,000 to 500,000 clones in the sample, 80% to 95% were seen once. The sample here was peripheral blood, taken in a trial of Ad26.COV2.S vaccine versus placebo. Receptors originate from a person aged 18-65 years who received the Ad26.COV2.S COVID-19 vaccine or a placebo. The CDR3 runs from the conserved cysteine through the conserved F or W.

j_call v_call cdr3_length cdr3_aa
TRBJ2-5 TRBV7-7 14 CASSLEAGEETQYF
TRBJ1-2 TRBV28 14 CASRAAGRDYGYTF
TRBJ2-5 TRBV19 16 CASSTVGQGAQETQYF
TRBJ1-2 TRBV28 12 CASSLSLRGYTF
TRBJ2-2 TRBV6-5 15 CASSYGGGNTGELFF
TRBJ2-2 TRBV11-2 15 CASSFLGEGTGELFF
TRBJ2-6 TRBV4-3 15 CASSQDIAGANVLTF
TRBJ1-1 TRBV5-1 15 CASSLRGAGGPEAFF
TRBJ1-1 TRBV28 14 CASSSTGVGTEAFF
TRBJ2-7 TRBV6-2/TRBV6-3 14 CASSLWAGDHEQYF
TRBJ2-5 TRBV7-8 15 CASSPSGLSVETQYF
TRBJ2-4 TRBV28 11 CASSVRQEIGF
TRBJ1-2 TRBV18 16 CASSQGQGSANYGYTF
TRBJ2-3 TRBV5-1 16 CASSLVSGRAKDTQYF
TRBJ2-7 TRBV19 14 CASSSLTDSYEQYF
TRBJ1-1 TRBV29-1 13 CSVGFQGGTEAFF
TRBJ1-4 TRBV7-9 15 CASSLGVGAGEKLFF
TRBJ2-7 TRBV30 14 CAWKLGASSYEQYF
TRBJ2-7 TRBV5-4 15 CASSLGTSATYEQYF
TRBJ2-3 TRBV7-9 12 CAGGPATDTQYF
TRBJ2-3 TRBV4-1 16 CASSPSSGARTDTQYF
TRBJ2-5 TRBV24-1 19 CATSDSSTGGGAGGETQYF
TRBJ2-3 TRBV9 17 CASSPGSSGTPTDTQYF
TRBJ1-2 TRBV6-5 15 CASSYEGNRIYGYTF
TRBJ2-2 TRBV6-6 15 CASSLGGQYTGELFF
TRBJ1-1 TRBV5-1 15 CASSEYTGVATEAFF
TRBJ1-2 TRBV6-1 16 CASSEATRPPNYGYTF
TRBJ1-6 TRBV7-2 15 CASSLDFGNNSPLHF
TRBJ2-7 TRBV29-1 12 CSVYDIAYEQYF
TRBJ1-2 TRBV19 14 CASSISTRNYGYTF
TRBJ2-1 TRBV19 15 CASSIRSGNNNEQFF
TRBJ2-4 TRBV28 13 CASSSGGVGIQYF
TRBJ1-3 TRBV6-6 15 CASSYYGTAGNTIYF
TRBJ1-2 TRBV21-1 13 CASSLFRDGGYTF
TRBJ2-1 TRBV6-2/TRBV6-3 19 CASSDRRTSDQAPIWEQFF
TRBJ1-4 TRBV7-9 15 CASSSKTGEDEKLFF